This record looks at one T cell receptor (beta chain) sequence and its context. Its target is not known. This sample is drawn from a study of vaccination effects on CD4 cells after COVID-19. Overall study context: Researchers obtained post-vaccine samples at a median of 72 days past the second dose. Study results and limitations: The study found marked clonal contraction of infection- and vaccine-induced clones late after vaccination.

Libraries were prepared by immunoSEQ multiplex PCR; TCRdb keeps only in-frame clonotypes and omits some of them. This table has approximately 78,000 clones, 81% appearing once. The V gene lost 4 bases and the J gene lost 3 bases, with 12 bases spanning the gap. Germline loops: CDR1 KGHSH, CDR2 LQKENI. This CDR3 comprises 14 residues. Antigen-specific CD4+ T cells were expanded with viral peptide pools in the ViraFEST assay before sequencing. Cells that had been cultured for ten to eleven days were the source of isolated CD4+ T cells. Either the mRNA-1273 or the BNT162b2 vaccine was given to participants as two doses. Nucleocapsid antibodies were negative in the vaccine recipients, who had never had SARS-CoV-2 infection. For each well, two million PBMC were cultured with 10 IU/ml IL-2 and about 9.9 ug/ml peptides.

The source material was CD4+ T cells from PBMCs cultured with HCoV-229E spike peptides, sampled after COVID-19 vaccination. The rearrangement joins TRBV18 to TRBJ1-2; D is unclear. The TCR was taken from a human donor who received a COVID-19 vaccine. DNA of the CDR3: TGTGCCAGCTCACTAACCGCGGGAGACTATGGCTACACCTTC. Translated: CASSLTAGDYGYTF.